This TCR beta chain was captured by sequencing in a study of blood T cell repertoires in COVID-19. V shed 5 bases, J shed 2 bases, and the junction held 6 bases outside the gene matches. The CDR3 extends over 15 amino acids. Germline lookup yields CDR1 LNHDA and CDR2 SQIVND (reference sequence). TCRdb's copy holds only in-frame clones and misses some; the assay was immunoSEQ multiplex PCR. The sample holds about 250,000 clones, about 83% seen once. The sequenced sample consisted of peripheral blood. This sequence was found in a woman of 80 years or more with COVID-19, enrolled during active disease. This chain joins TRBV19 and TRBJ2-3; 8 bases agree with TRBD2. As DNA, the CDR3 is TGTGCCAGTAGTGCCTCTAGCGGGCACACAGATACGCAGTATTTT. Protein sequence: CASSASSGHTDTQYF.